The clone carrying this TCR beta chain has a handful of counts. Its specificity is unknown. The data are from a study of T cells after yellow fever vaccination. Overall study results and limits: Compared with primary, the secondary response was weaker and peaked at day 5, not 15.

MiXCR, applied by TCRdb to the 5' RACE reads, yields one record per CDR3 protein. The table includes almost 600,000 distinct CDR3 sequences, roughly 12% detected once. The germline CDR1 and CDR2 sequences are MNHNS and SASEGT. The CDR3 spans 15 residues. The J segment lost 4 bases and the V segment lost 8 bases, leaving 8 bases of the junction unmatched. This clonotype was sampled from a man in his thirties or forties who received the YFV17D yellow fever vaccine. The rearrangement joins TRBV6-1 to TRBJ1-6, with 7 bases matching TRBD1. The sample here was PBMCs, taken on the day of the yellow fever booster vaccination. Here the CDR3 reads CASLWDSSYNSPLHF. The CDR3 nucleotides are TGTGCCAGCCTTTGGGACAGCAGTTATAATTCACCCCTCCACTTT.